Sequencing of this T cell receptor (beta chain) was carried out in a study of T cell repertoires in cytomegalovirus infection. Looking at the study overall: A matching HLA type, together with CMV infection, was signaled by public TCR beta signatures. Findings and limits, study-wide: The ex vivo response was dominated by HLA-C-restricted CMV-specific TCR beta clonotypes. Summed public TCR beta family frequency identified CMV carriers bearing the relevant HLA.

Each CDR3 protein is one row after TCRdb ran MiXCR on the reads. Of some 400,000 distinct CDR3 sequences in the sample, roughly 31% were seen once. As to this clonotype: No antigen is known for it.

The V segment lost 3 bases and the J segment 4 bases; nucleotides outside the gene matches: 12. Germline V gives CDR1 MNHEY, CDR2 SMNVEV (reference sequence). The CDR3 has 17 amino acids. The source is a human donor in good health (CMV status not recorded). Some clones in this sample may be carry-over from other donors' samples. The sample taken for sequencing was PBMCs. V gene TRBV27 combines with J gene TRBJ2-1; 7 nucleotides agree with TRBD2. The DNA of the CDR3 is TGTGCCAGCAGTTTCTCGGGGGGACGAGGGCCATACAATGAGCAGTTCTTC. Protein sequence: CASSFSGGRGPYNEQFF.